These 9 T cell receptor beta chains share one sample of origin, sequenced in a study of CD8+CD57+ T cells in acquired aplastic anemia. Patients selected for sequencing had displayed CD8+CD57+ cell expansion by flow cytometry. According to the study, genomic DNA was the template for TCR beta VDJ and CDR3 profiling. TCRdb reanalysed the reads using MiXCR and keeps one entry per CDR3 protein. The table lists 100,000 to 150,000 distinct CDR3 sequences, 55% to 60% of them singletons. Material: sorted CD4+, CD8+, or CD8+CD57+ T cells (not recorded which) from PBMCs. The origin of the receptors is a human donor with aplastic anemia.

This clonotype was observed a few times. The chain employs TRBV25-1 and TRBJ1-6; TRBD1 is a possible D gene (5 bases). Trimming took off 2 bases at V and 10 bases at J, with 15 bases between the two ends. Germline-derived CDR1 and CDR2 are MGHDK and SYGVNS. This CDR3 comprises 15 residues. This CDR3 is CASSETGREASPLHF. The CDR3 DNA is TGTGCCAGCAGTGAAACGGGACGGGAGGCGTCACCCCTCCACTTT.

This clonotype was observed a handful of times. This chain joins TRBV25-1 and TRBJ1-5, with D unclear. The CDR3 has 13 residues. Germline lookup yields CDR1 MGHDK and CDR2 SYGVNS. V was shortened by 2 bases and J by 3 bases, with 5 bases between the two germline ends. The CDR3 loop is CASSEGDNQPQHF. The CDR3 coding sequence is TGTGCCAGCAGTGAAGGGGACAATCAGCCCCAGCATTTT.

In this sample, this clonotype turned up a few times. This CDR3 is CASSTGTGGTEAFF. DNA for the CDR3: TGTGCCAGCAGTACGGGGACAGGGGGCACTGAAGCTTTCTTT. The chain couples TRBV6-5 to TRBJ1-1, with 11 bases aligning to TRBD1. This CDR3 comprises 14 residues. Germline CDR1 MNHEY, CDR2 SVGAGI. V was clipped by 5 bases and J by 4 bases; unmatched bases: 3.

The chain links TRBV15 to TRBJ2-1; tentatively, D is TRBD1 (6 bases). CDR1 and CDR2 (germline): LNHNV, YYDKDF (reference sequence). Trimming took 0 bases from V and 0 from J, leaving 18 bases between them. The CDR3 sequence is 19 residues long. The CDR3 DNA reads as TGTGCCACCAGCAGAGAGACGTTGGGGGCCACGAGCTCCTACAATGAGCAGTTCTTC. Amino acid sequence: CATSRETLGATSSYNEQFF.

The gene calls are TRBV20-1 and TRBJ1-6; D gene ambiguous. This CDR3 spans 16 amino acids. CDR1 DFQATT and CDR2 SNEGSKA come from the germline V gene (reference sequence). V was trimmed by 0 bases and J by 14 bases, leaving 23 bases between them. The CDR3 sequence: CSARDFTLPRDGALHF. Written as DNA, the CDR3 is TGCAGTGCTAGAGATTTTACCCTCCCCCGTGACGGGGCCCTCCACTTT.

The rearrangement links TRBV2 to TRBJ1-2, with D hard to call. The CDR3 sequence is 10 residues long. V lost 10 bases and J 7 bases, leaving 10 bases between the germline ends. The germline V gene has CDR1 SNHLY and CDR2 FYNNEI. CDR3 DNA: TGTGCCAACACCGCTGGTGGCTACACCTTC. Residues: CANTAGGYTF.

In regard to this clonotype: A read error may explain this, as a much larger clone is one base away. The chain is built from TRBV19 and TRBJ2-7, with D possibly being TRBD2 (5 bases). The CDR3 is 14 residues long. Germline V lookup: CDR1 LNHDA, CDR2 SQIVND (reference sequence). Trimming left V 10 bases short and J 5 bases short, with 21 bases between. The CDR3 DNA is TGTGCCACCGCCGGGGATCTCCCGTTGGACGAGCAGTACTTC. Protein product: CATAGDLPLDEQYF. The whole variable domain, filled in from reference TRBV19 and TRBJ2-7, reads DGGITQSPKYLFRKEGQNVTLSCEQNLNHDAMYWYRQDPGQGLRLIYYSQIVNDFQKGDIAEGYSVSREKKESFPLTVTSAQKNPTAFYLCATAGDLPLDEQYFGPGTRLTVT.

The DNA of the CDR3 is TGTGCCATCAGGGGAGCCACAGATACGCAGTATTTT. This codes for CAIRGATDTQYF. The rearrangement uses TRBV10-3 and TRBJ2-3; possibly TRBD2 for D (5 bases). Germline-derived CDR1 and CDR2 are ENHRY and SYGVKD. V gave up 6 bases and J gave up 2 bases, with 6 bases separating them. The CDR3 consists of 12 residues.

The J gene is TRBJ2-5, the V gene TRBV29-1, with 9 nucleotides matching TRBD1. This CDR3 is 13 amino acids long. J was trimmed by 5 bases and V by 6 bases; bases with no gene match: 7. Germline CDR1 and CDR2: SQVTM and ANQGSEA. CDR3 DNA: TGCAGCGTAACGGACAGGGGTAAGGAGACCCAGTACTTC. Its protein is CSVTDRGKETQYF.